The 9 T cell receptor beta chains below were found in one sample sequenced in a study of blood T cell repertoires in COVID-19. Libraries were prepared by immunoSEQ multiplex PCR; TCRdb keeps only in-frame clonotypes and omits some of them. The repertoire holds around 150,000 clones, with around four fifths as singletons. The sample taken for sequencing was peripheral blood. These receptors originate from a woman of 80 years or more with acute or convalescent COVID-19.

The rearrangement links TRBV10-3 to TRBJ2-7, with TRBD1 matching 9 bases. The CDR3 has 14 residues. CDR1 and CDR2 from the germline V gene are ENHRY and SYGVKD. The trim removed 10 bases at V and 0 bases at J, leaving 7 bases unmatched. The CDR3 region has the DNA TGTGCCACCCGGGGGACAGGGCACTCCTACGAGCAGTACTTC. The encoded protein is CATRGTGHSYEQYF.

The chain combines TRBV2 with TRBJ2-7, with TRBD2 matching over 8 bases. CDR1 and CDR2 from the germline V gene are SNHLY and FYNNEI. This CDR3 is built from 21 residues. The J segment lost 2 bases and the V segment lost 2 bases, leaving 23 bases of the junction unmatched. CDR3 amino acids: CASSETIRGGPWDGIPYEQYF. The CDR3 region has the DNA TGTGCCAGCAGTGAAACCATTCGGGGGGGGCCTTGGGACGGAATACCCTACGAGCAGTACTTC.

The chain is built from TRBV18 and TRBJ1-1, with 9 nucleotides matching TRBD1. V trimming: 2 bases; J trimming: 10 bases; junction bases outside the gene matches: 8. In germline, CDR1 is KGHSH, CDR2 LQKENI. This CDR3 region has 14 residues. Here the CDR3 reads CASSPEGQGSSAFF. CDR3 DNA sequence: TGTGCCAGCTCACCAGAAGGACAGGGGTCATCAGCTTTCTTT.

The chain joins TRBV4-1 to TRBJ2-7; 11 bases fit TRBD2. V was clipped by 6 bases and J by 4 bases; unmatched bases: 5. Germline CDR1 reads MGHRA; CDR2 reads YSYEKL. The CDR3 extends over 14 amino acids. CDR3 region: CASSLLAGGYEQYF. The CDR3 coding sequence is TGCGCCAGCAGTCTCTTAGCGGGAGGGTACGAGCAGTACTTC.

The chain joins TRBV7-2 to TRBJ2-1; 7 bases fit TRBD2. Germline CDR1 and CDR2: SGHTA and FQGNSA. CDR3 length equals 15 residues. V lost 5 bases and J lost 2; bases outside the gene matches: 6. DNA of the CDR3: TGTGCCAGCAGCCGTACTAGCGACACCTACAATGAGCAGTTCTTC. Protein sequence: CASSRTSDTYNEQFF.

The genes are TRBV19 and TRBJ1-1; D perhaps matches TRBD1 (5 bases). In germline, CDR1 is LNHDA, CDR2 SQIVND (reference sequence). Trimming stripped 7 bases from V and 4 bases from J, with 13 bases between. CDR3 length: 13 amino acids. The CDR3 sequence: CASTLQGGTEAFF. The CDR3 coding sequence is TGTGCCAGTACCCTGCAGGGTGGCACTGAAGCTTTCTTT.

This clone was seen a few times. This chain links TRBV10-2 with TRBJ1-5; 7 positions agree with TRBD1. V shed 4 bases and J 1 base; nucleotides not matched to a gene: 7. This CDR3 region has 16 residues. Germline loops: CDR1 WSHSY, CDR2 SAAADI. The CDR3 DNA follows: TGCGCCAGCAGTGGACCACAGGGGACGAGCAATCAGCCCCAGCATTTT. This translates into CASSGPQGTSNQPQHF.

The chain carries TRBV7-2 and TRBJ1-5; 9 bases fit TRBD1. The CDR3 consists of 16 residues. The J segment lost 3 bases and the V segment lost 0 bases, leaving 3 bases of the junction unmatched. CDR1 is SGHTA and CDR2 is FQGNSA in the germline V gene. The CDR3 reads CASSLAGTGNNQPQHF. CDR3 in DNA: TGTGCCAGCAGCTTAGCCGGGACAGGGAACAATCAGCCCCAGCATTTT.

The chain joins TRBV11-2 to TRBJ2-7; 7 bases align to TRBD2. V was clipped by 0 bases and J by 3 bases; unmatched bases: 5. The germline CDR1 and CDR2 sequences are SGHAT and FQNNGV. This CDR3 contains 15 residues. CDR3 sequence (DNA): TGTGCCAGCAGCTTAGATTTGAGCGGGAACTACGAGCAGTACTTC. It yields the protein CASSLDLSGNYEQYF.